This paragraph reports one T cell receptor beta chain. This specimen comes from a study of blood T cell repertoires in COVID-19. Looking at the study overall: The origin of the acute and convalescent COVID-19 samples was the United States, Italy and Spain.

Method: immunoSEQ multiplex PCR; TCRdb's copy keeps in-frame clones and lacks some. This table holds around 190,000 clones, more than 80% found once. Unmatched junction bases numbered 18, after V lost 4 bases and J lost 12 bases. The length of the CDR3 is 16 residues. CDR1 GTSNPN and CDR2 SVGIG come from the germline V gene (reference sequence). What was sequenced was peripheral blood. The rearrangement links TRBV30 to TRBJ2-1, with 10 positions matching TRBD2. The clonotype was recovered from a woman aged 40 to 49 with COVID-19, enrolled during active disease. This CDR3 is CAWTPMGTSVRDRQFF. The CDR3 region has the DNA TGTGCCTGGACCCCTATGGGGACTAGCGTTAGGGATCGGCAGTTCTTC.